The 8 T cell receptor beta chains given below trace back to one sample, sequenced in a study of Tregs in tolerant kidney transplant recipients (dated by TCRdb to between 2018 and 2021). Per the publication, the time point label means: blood sample drawn before combined kidney and bone marrow transplant. The library came from the immunoSEQ multiplex PCR assay. TCRdb retrieved this table from immuneACCESS and kept in-frame rearrangements only. Not all clones are present; in checked studies, unresolved V genes account for under half, and no reason is known for the remainder. This sample is represented by nearly 15,000 clones; around four fifths of them were singletons. The ten largest clonotypes hold around 1.5% of the sample. Sequenced here: Tregs from blood, sampled before the transplant. These receptors originate from a human donor who received a combined kidney and bone marrow transplant.

V gene TRBV14 combines with J gene TRBJ2-7, with 10 bases fitting TRBD2. This CDR3 has 14 residues. V was clipped by 6 bases and J by 3 bases; unmatched bases: 5. Germline CDR1 reads SGHDN; CDR2 reads FVKESK. CDR3 coding DNA: TGTGCCAGCAGACTATCTAGCGGGAGCTACGAGCAGTACTTC. It encodes CASRLSSGSYEQYF.

The chain joins TRBV7-2 to TRBJ2-7; D possibly corresponds to TRBD1 (5 bases). Germline assignment: CDR1 SGHTA and CDR2 FQGNSA. The V end was cut by 1 base, the J end by 3 bases, with 7 bases between. The CDR3 covers 13 residues. The CDR3 loop is CASSLVGHYEQYF. CDR3 sequence (DNA): TGTGCCAGCAGCTTAGTGGGGCACTACGAGCAGTACTTC.

The chain employs TRBV10-3 and TRBJ1-1; possible D gene TRBD1, 5 bases. The CDR3 is made up of 15 amino acids. Germline CDR1 is ENHRY and CDR2 is SYGVKD. V was shortened by 0 bases and J by 1 base, with 9 bases between the two germline ends. The CDR3 sequence is CAISESEGANTEAFF. Written as DNA, the CDR3 is TGTGCCATCAGTGAGTCGGAAGGGGCGAACACTGAAGCTTTCTTT.

This chain uses TRBV4-3 with TRBJ2-7; 7 nucleotides match TRBD2. Germline CDR1 is LGHNA and CDR2 is YSLEER. The CDR3 totals 13 residues. The V and J ends lost 3 bases and 6 bases, in that order; junction bases with no gene match: 5. CDR3 region: CASSHQRGVEQYF. CDR3 sequence (DNA): TGCGCCAGCAGCCACCAGCGGGGTGTCGAGCAGTACTTC.

The chain has TRBV9 and TRBJ2-1; no reliable D call. The germline V and J ends were trimmed by 1 base and 5 bases, with 7 bases remaining between them. The length of the CDR3 is 13 residues. Germline CDR1 and CDR2: SGDLS and YYNGEE. The CDR3 coding sequence is TGTGCCAGCAGCGTAATAGTGGACAATGAGCAGTTCTTC. Its protein is CASSVIVDNEQFF.

The chain recombines TRBV10-3 with TRBJ1-2; 7 nucleotides align to TRBD1. With V trimmed by 2 bases and J by 8 bases, 8 bases remained unmatched. CDR1 and CDR2 from the germline V gene are ENHRY and SYGVKD. The CDR3 consists of 14 residues. CDR3 in DNA: TGTGCCATCAGTGAGCGCTTAGACAGGGCCGGCTACACCTTC. This codes for CAISERLDRAGYTF.

The V gene is TRBV6-6, the J gene TRBJ2-3; no firm D call. V was cut by 6 bases and J by 0 bases, with 10 bases left in between. The CDR3 length is 14 residues. The germline V gene encodes CDR1 MNHNY and CDR2 SVGAGI (reference sequence). CDR3 nucleotides: TGTGCCAGCAGCGTATATTCTAGCACAGATACGCAGTATTTT. This gives the protein CASSVYSSTDTQYF.

The chain employs TRBV5-4 and TRBJ1-6; D is undetermined. The germline gives CDR1 SGHNT, CDR2 YYREEE (reference sequence). The CDR3 is 15 amino acids. V lost 1 base to trimming and J lost 9 bases, with 14 bases between them. CDR3: CASSLMSSAFSPLHF. The CDR3 region has the DNA TGTGCCAGCAGCTTGATGAGCTCCGCTTTTTCACCCCTCCACTTT.